The 27 T cell receptor beta chains listed next were all sequenced from one sample in a study of blood T cell repertoires in COVID-19. Only in-frame clones appear in the TCRdb table, and some are missing; sequencing was by immunoSEQ multiplex PCR. The sample carries around 190,000 clones, approximately 80% recorded once. The sample comprised peripheral blood. These receptors all come from a woman aged 45-65 years with acute or convalescent COVID-19.

This sequence joins TRBV24-1 and TRBJ2-3, with TRBD1 identical over 8 bases. With V trimmed by 7 bases and J by 2 bases, 4 bases remained unmatched. The CDR3 totals 14 residues. CDR1 and CDR2 (germline): KGHDR, SFDVKD. In DNA form, the CDR3 reads TGTGCCACCAGCTTGGGACAGGACACAGATACGCAGTATTTT. It yields the protein CATSLGQDTDTQYF.

The chain couples TRBV7-2 to TRBJ2-5; a possible D gene is TRBD1 (6 bases). This CDR3 spans 17 amino acids. Germline V CDR1 and CDR2: SGHTA, FQGNSA. Trimming took 0 bases from V and 4 from J, leaving 18 bases between them. CDR3 sequence reads: CASSLAGRQERGETQYF. In DNA form, the CDR3 reads TGTGCCAGCAGCTTAGCGGGCCGACAGGAGCGTGGAGAGACCCAGTACTTC.

The rearrangement joins TRBV30 to TRBJ2-7; TRBD2 matches 9 bases. CDR3 length: 15 residues. Trimming at V came to 3 bases and at J to 0 bases, leaving 6 bases not matched to a gene. Germline lookup yields CDR1 GTSNPN and CDR2 SVGIG (reference sequence). The CDR3 reads CAWRDSGGYSYEQYF. In nucleotides, the CDR3 is TGTGCCTGGAGGGACAGCGGGGGGTACTCCTACGAGCAGTACTTC.

The chain employs TRBV4-1 and TRBJ1-1; D not certain. Germline V gives CDR1 MGHRA, CDR2 YSYEKL. The CDR3 totals 14 residues. Trimming took 1 base from V and 0 from J, leaving 6 bases between them. CDR3 protein: CASSQAYVNTEAFF. CDR3 nucleotide sequence: TGCGCCAGCAGCCAAGCCTACGTGAACACTGAAGCTTTCTTT.

The table lists this clone with a count of one. The chain couples TRBV11-2 to TRBJ2-7; 9 bases map to TRBD2. Germline V gives CDR1 SGHAT, CDR2 FQNNGV. After removal of 6 bases from V and 6 bases from J, the junction contained 9 bases not matched to a gene. The CDR3 is 14 amino acids. CDR3 in DNA: TGTGCCAGCAGTAGCGGGAGCATTTGGGGCGAGCAGTACTTC. Translated: CASSSGSIWGEQYF.

This clone was counted once. This chain joins TRBV9 and TRBJ2-7; 8 nucleotides match TRBD1. The CDR3 loop spans 15 amino acids. Germline V CDR1 and CDR2: SGDLS, YYNGEE. V lost 2 bases, J lost 4 bases, and 8 bases stayed unmatched. The CDR3 loop is CASSVRDRIDYEQYF. CDR3 nucleotide sequence: TGTGCCAGCAGCGTCCGGGACAGGATTGATTACGAGCAGTACTTC. The full variable domain, with the rest looked up from reference TRBV9 and TRBJ2-7, is DSGVTQTPKHLITATGQRVTLRCSPRSGDLSVYWYQQSLDQGLQFLIQYYNGEERAKGNILERFSAQQFPDLHSELNLSSLELGDSALYFCASSVRDRIDYEQYFGPGTRLTVT.

The chain recombines TRBV5-1 with TRBJ1-1; 8 bases align to TRBD1. V gave up 7 bases and J gave up 6 bases; unmatched junction bases: 8. Looked up from germline, CDR1 is SGHRS and CDR2 is YFSETQ. The length of the CDR3 is 13 residues. This CDR3 is CASGPTGGAEAFF. In DNA, the CDR3 is TGCGCCAGCGGACCTACAGGGGGTGCTGAAGCTTTCTTT.

The chain carries TRBV7-8 and TRBJ2-7; 8 bases line up with TRBD1. The germline V gene has CDR1 SGHVS and CDR2 FQNEAQ. The ends lost 5 bases at V and 4 bases at J; junction bases unmatched: 4. The CDR3 is made up of 13 amino acids. CDR3: CASSRDRKYEQYF. The CDR3 nucleotides read TGTGCCAGCAGCCGGGACAGGAAATACGAGCAGTACTTC.

V gene TRBV23-1 combines with J gene TRBJ1-5; 10 bases align to TRBD1. TRBV23-1 is reported as an ORF; its role is uncertain. This CDR3 region has 17 residues. The V and J ends lost 2 bases and 2 bases, in that order; junction bases with no gene match: 6. The DNA for the CDR3 is TGCGCCAGCAGTCAACCAGACAGGGGGCGCGGCAATCAGCCCCAGCATTTT. It encodes CASSQPDRGRGNQPQHF.

The CDR3 DNA follows: TGTGCCACCAGCAGTGAGTCGGGCAATCAGCCCCAGCATTTT. Its translation: CATSSESGNQPQHF. The gene calls are TRBV15 and TRBJ1-5; D not certain. This CDR3 has 14 residues. CDR1 is LNHNV, CDR2 YYDKDF, per germline (reference sequence). With 3 bases removed from V and 2 bases from J, the gap between germline ends came to 8 bases.

CDR3 DNA sequence: TGTGCCAGCAGCATGGGCACAGGGGCCTACGAGCAGTACTTC. It codes for CASSMGTGAYEQYF. The J gene is TRBJ2-7, the V gene TRBV5-6; 7 nucleotides line up with TRBD1. J was trimmed by 2 bases and V by 4 bases; bases with no gene match: 6. CDR3 length equals 14 residues. The V gene's germline CDR1 is SGHDT and CDR2 YYEEEE. Filled out from reference TRBV5-6 and TRBJ2-7, the complete variable domain reads DAGVTQSPTHLIKTRGQQVTLRCSPKSGHDTVSWYQQALGQGPQFIFQYYEEEERQRGNFPDRFSGHQFPNYSSELNVNALLLGDSALYLCASSMGTGAYEQYFGPGTRLTVT.

This rearrangement joins TRBV2 to TRBJ1-1, with D possibly TRBD1 on 5 matching bases. V gave up 6 bases and J gave up 1 base, with 18 bases separating them. CDR3 length equals 16 residues. Germline values: CDR1 SNHLY, CDR2 FYNNEI. The DNA of the CDR3 is TGTGCCAGCAGGTTAGACAGAGCGGGGCGGAACACTGAAGCTTTCTTT. It yields the protein CASRLDRAGRNTEAFF. The full variable domain, completed using reference TRBV2 and TRBJ1-1, is EPEVTQTPSHQVTQMGQEVILRCVPISNHLYFYWYRQILGQKVEFLVSFYNNEISEKSEIFDDQFSVERPDGSNFTLKIRSTKLEDSAMYFCASRLDRAGRNTEAFFGQGTRLTVV.

The rearrangement uses TRBV7-2 and TRBJ1-6; no firm D call. V lost 0 bases and J lost 10, with 19 bases in between. The CDR3 has 17 amino acids. The germline V gene has CDR1 SGHTA and CDR2 FQGNSA. CDR3 nucleotides: TGTGCCAGCAGCTTAGCAATTACAGCGGGTCTAGGGTCACCCCTCCACTTT. Translated, it gives CASSLAITAGLGSPLHF.

The chain carries TRBV18 and TRBJ1-1; 7 positions agree with TRBD1. V lost 3 bases, J lost 3 bases, and 1 base stayed unmatched. Germline loops: CDR1 KGHSH, CDR2 LQKENI. CDR3 length: 13 amino acids. CDR3 DNA sequence: TGTGCCAGCTCACCCACAGGGGACACTGAAGCTTTCTTT. Its translation is CASSPTGDTEAFF.

A note on this clone: The sample carries other DNA sequences with the same CDR3. V gene TRBV18 combines with J gene TRBJ1-5, with 7 bases matching TRBD1. Germline trimming cut 3 bases from V and 5 bases from J; bases unmatched to any gene: 1. The CDR3 sequence is 13 residues long. Germline assignment: CDR1 KGHSH and CDR2 LQKENI. The CDR3 sequence: CASSPDRDQPQHF. CDR3 nucleotides: TGTGCCAGCTCACCCGACAGGGATCAGCCCCAGCATTTT.

The rearrangement links TRBV19 to TRBJ1-6; 9 nucleotides line up with TRBD1. CDR1 and CDR2 from the germline V gene are LNHDA and SQIVND (reference sequence). J lost 7 bases, V lost 3 bases, and 10 bases had no gene match. CDR3 length: 17 residues. The CDR3 DNA reads TGTGCCAGTAGTATTCCCACCGGACAGGGGTTGAATTCACCCCTCCACTTT. Translating gives CASSIPTGQGLNSPLHF.

This sequence joins TRBV7-9 and TRBJ1-1; no clear D gene. The germline gives CDR1 SEHNR, CDR2 FQNEAQ (reference sequence). V lost 5 bases to trimming and J lost 1 base, with 8 bases between them. The CDR3 runs 13 residues. The CDR3 protein is CASSPRGNTEAFF. The DNA for the CDR3 is TGTGCCAGCAGCCCCCGAGGGAACACTGAAGCTTTCTTT. Combining the CDR3 with reference TRBV7-9 and TRBJ1-1 gives the whole variable domain DTGVSQNPRHKITKRGQNVTFRCDPISEHNRLYWYRQTLGQGPEFLTYFQNEAQLEKSRLLSDRFSAERPKGSFSTLEIQRTEQGDSAMYLCASSPRGNTEAFFGQGTRLTVV.

This rearrangement joins TRBV6-5 to TRBJ1-1; 7 nucleotides agree with TRBD1. Germline V gives CDR1 MNHEY, CDR2 SVGAGI. The CDR3 has 12 amino acids. CDR3 nucleotides: TGTGCAGCAAAGAGACAGGGAACTGAAGCTTTCTTT. Translation gives CAAKRQGTEAFF.

This sequence joins TRBV20-1 and TRBJ2-2; D is ambiguous. The CDR3 runs to 10 residues. V lost 2 bases, J lost 8 bases, and 3 bases lay in between. CDR1 DFQATT and CDR2 SNEGSKA come from the germline V gene (reference sequence). The CDR3 DNA reads TGCAGTGCTAGACTTGGGGAGCTGTTTTTT. It is translated as CSARLGELFF.

This clone was seen a few times. The rearrangement links TRBV5-6 to TRBJ2-1; 7 bases map to TRBD1. Per germline, CDR1 SGHDT and CDR2 YYEEEE. This CDR3 contains 15 residues. V was pared by 4 bases and J by 9 bases, with 13 bases of the junction left unmatched. This chain's CDR3 is CASSGTGASLGEQFF. CDR3 coding DNA: TGTGCCAGCAGCGGAACAGGGGCCTCCTTAGGTGAGCAGTTCTTC.

This chain connects TRBV19 to TRBJ2-5; D gene unclear. The V end lost 3 bases, the J end lost 1 base, and 6 bases lay between the germline ends. Germline V gene sequence: CDR1 LNHDA, CDR2 SQIVND (reference sequence). CDR3 length: 13 residues. Here the CDR3 reads CASSIGGQETQYF. CDR3 DNA sequence: TGTGCCAGTAGTATTGGCGGCCAAGAGACCCAGTACTTC. The variable domain in full, with the rest retrieved from reference TRBV19 and TRBJ2-5, is DGGITQSPKYLFRKEGQNVTLSCEQNLNHDAMYWYRQDPGQGLRLIYYSQIVNDFQKGDIAEGYSVSREKKESFPLTVTSAQKNPTAFYLCASSIGGQETQYFGPGTRLLVL.

The rearrangement uses TRBV11-2 and TRBJ2-2; D may be TRBD2 (6 bases). This CDR3 contains 16 residues. V was shortened by 5 bases and J by 5 bases, with 18 bases between the two germline ends. Germline V gives CDR1 SGHAT, CDR2 FQNNGV. In DNA form, the CDR3 reads TGTGCCAGCAGCGTCGTGCCCGGGAGCCGGACCGGGGAGCTGTTTTTT. Translated: CASSVVPGSRTGELFF.

V is TRBV5-4 and J is TRBJ1-1, with D possibly matching TRBD1 (6 bases). The CDR3 consists of 14 residues. Germline V gives CDR1 SGHNT, CDR2 YYREEE (reference sequence). Trimming left V 6 bases short and J 0 bases short, with 12 bases between. CDR3 sequence reads: CASKRQEMNTEAFF. The CDR3 bases are TGTGCCAGCAAACGACAGGAGATGAACACTGAAGCTTTCTTT. Variable domain in full (rest from reference TRBV5-4 and TRBJ1-1): ETGVTQSPTHLIKTRGQQVTLRCSSQSGHNTVSWYQQALGQGPQFIFQYYREEENGRGNFPPRFSGLQFPNYSSELNVNALELDDSALYLCASKRQEMNTEAFFGQGTRLTVV.

The V call is TRBV2, the J call TRBJ1-1; D gene unclear. This CDR3 has 14 amino acids. Germline-derived CDR1 and CDR2 are SNHLY and FYNNEI. V shed 6 bases and J shed 5 bases, with 16 bases lying between them. Written as DNA, the CDR3 is TGTGCCAGCAGCATAGACCTACCGGGGACTGAAGCTTTCTTT. It specifies CASSIDLPGTEAFF.

This clone appeared a single time. This chain uses TRBV7-6 with TRBJ1-3, with 7 bases matching TRBD1. Trimming removed 0 bases from V and 1 base from J; junction bases left unmatched: 0. There are 15 residues in the CDR3. The germline CDR1 and CDR2 sequences are SGHVS and FNYEAQ. CDR3 sequence: CASSLAQGSGNTIYF. In DNA form, the CDR3 reads TGTGCCAGCAGCTTAGCACAGGGGTCTGGAAACACCATATATTTT.

V and J are TRBV5-8 and TRBJ1-6; the D is unclear. This CDR3 comprises 14 residues. The V gene's germline CDR1 is SGHTS and CDR2 YDEGEE. Trimming took off 2 bases at V and 10 bases at J, with 13 bases between the two ends. In DNA form, the CDR3 reads TGTGCCAGCAGCTTTGCCGGGGTGGGCTCACCCCTCCACTTT. Amino acid sequence: CASSFAGVGSPLHF. Variable domain in full (rest from reference TRBV5-8 and TRBJ1-6): EAGVTQSPTHLIKTRGQQATLRCSPISGHTSVYWYQQALGLGLQFLLWYDEGEERNRGNFPPRFSGRQFPNYSSELNVNALELEDSALYLCASSFAGVGSPLHFGNGTRLTVT.

The V and J genes are TRBV6-6 and TRBJ2-3; possibly TRBD2 for D (7 bases). Germline values: CDR1 MNHNY, CDR2 SVGAGI (reference sequence). The CDR3 has 19 residues. V lost 5 bases, J lost 5 bases, and 29 bases lay in between. This CDR3 reads CASSPRRLLEGGGQDTQYF. CDR3 sequence (DNA): TGTGCCAGCAGTCCGCGGCGGCTTTTGGAGGGGGGGGGACAAGATACGCAGTATTTT.